Below, 5 T cell receptor beta chains from the same sample are listed, as sequenced in a study of blood T cells in healthy people across ages. Primers used in a second PCR of about 7 to 12 cycles were a sample-barcoded 5' primer and a J-beta primer mix. TCRdb independently ran MiXCR on the 5' RACE reads; one entry per CDR3 protein. The sample includes 2 million or so distinct CDR3 sequences, less than 50% seen only once; the top ten take approximately 2.1%. What was sequenced was blood. Receptors were obtained from a woman aged 40 to 49 in good health.

Only a few counts were recorded for this clonotype. This rearrangement joins TRBV27 to TRBJ2-5; possible D gene TRBD1, 6 bases. The germline CDR1 and CDR2 sequences are MNHEY and SMNVEV (reference sequence). The CDR3 runs 14 residues. Trimming removed 7 bases at V and 1 base at J, with 13 bases between. Here the CDR3 reads CASTEGQIQETQYF. CDR3 sequence (DNA): TGTGCCAGCACCGAAGGACAGATCCAAGAGACCCAGTACTTC.

The chain has TRBV5-1 and TRBJ1-4; maybe TRBD1 (5 bases). Trimming shortened V by 8 bases and J by 8 bases, and 16 bases separated the two germline ends. Germline V gene lookup returns CDR1 SGHRS and CDR2 YFSETQ. The CDR3 runs 13 residues. The CDR3 here is CASAGRGEEKLFF. CDR3 in DNA: TGCGCCAGTGCTGGCAGAGGGGAAGAAAAACTGTTTTTT. Combining the CDR3 with reference TRBV5-1 and TRBJ1-4 gives the whole variable domain KAGVTQTPRYLIKTRGQQVTLSCSPISGHRSVSWYQQTPGQGLQFLFEYFSETQRNKGNFPGRFSGRQFSNSRSEMNVSTLELGDSALYLCASAGRGEEKLFFGSGTQLSVL.

Many counts were recorded for this clonotype. A much larger clone sits a single nucleotide away, making a read error possible. This chain joins TRBV5-1 and TRBJ2-7; D is unresolved. The CDR3 contains 14 residues. CDR1 and CDR2 (germline): SGHRS, YFSETQ. The V and J ends lost 4 bases and 2 bases respectively, with 13 bases between them. The CDR3 coding sequence is TGCGCCAGCAGCGTGGTAGTCAGTCCCTACGAGCAGTACTTC. Protein sequence: CASSVVVSPYEQYF.

CDR3 sequence (DNA): TGCAGTGCTCTCCGGGCTAGCGGGGGGACAGAGACCCAGTACTTC. Translated: CSALRASGGTETQYF. The chain is built from TRBV20-1 and TRBJ2-5; 11 positions agree with TRBD2. With 5 bases clipped from V and 4 bases from J, the junction kept 9 bases outside the gene matches. The CDR3 is made up of 15 amino acids. CDR1 and CDR2 (germline): DFQATT, SNEGSKA (reference sequence).

The sample holds a few counts of this clonotype. The chain couples TRBV20-1 to TRBJ2-6; 7 nucleotides agree with TRBD1. Germline V gene sequence: CDR1 DFQATT, CDR2 SNEGSKA (reference sequence). Losses at the gene ends were 6 bases for V and 3 bases for J; bases not matched to a gene: 2. This CDR3 spans 13 amino acids. CDR3: CSAGTVGANVLTF. In nucleotides, the CDR3 is TGCAGTGCCGGGACAGTTGGGGCCAACGTCCTGACTTTC.